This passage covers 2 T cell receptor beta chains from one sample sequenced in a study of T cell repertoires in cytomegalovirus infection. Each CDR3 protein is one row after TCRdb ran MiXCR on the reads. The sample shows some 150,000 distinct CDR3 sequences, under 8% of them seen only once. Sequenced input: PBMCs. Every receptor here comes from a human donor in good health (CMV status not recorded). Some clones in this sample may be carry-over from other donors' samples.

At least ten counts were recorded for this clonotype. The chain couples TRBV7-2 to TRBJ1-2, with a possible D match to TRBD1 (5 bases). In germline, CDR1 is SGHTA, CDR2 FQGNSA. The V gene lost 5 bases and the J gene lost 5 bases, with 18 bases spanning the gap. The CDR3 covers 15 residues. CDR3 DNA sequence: TGTGCCAGCAGCCCATTCCCCGCAGGGACGTATGGCTACACCTTC. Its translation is CASSPFPAGTYGYTF.

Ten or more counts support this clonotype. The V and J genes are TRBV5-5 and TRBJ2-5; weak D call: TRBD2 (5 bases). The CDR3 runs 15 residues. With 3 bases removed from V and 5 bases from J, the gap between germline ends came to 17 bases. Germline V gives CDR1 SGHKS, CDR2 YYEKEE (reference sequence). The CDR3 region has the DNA TGTGCCAGCAGCTCGGTGCCCCTGGAGGACGAGACCCAGTACTTC. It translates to CASSSVPLEDETQYF.